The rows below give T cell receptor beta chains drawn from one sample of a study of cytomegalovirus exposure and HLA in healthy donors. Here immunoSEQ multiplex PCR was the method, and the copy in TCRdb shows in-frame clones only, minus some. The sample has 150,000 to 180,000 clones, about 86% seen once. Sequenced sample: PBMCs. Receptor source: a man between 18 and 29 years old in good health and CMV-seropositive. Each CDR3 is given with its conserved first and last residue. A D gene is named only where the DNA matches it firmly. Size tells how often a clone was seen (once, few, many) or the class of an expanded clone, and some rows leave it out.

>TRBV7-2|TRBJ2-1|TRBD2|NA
TGTGCCAGCAGCCCCAGCAGGAGCGGGAGGGAGGGCAATGAGCAGTTCTTC
CASSPSRSGREGNEQFF
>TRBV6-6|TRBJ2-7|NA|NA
TGTGCCAGCAGTTACCCCGGAGAAGGTCGCGAGCAGTACTTC
CASSYPGEGREQYF
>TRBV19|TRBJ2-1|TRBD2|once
TGTGCCAGTAGTGGACTAGCGGGGGGCCTTCTCTCCTACAATGAGCAGTTCTTC
CASSGLAGGLLSYNEQFF
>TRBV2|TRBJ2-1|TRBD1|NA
TGTGCCAGCAGCCACCGGGACAGGGTTTACAATGAGCAGTTCTTC
CASSHRDRVYNEQFF
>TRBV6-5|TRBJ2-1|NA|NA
TGTGCCAGCAGTTACGAGAGGCGAGGTGAGCAGTTCTTC
CASSYERRGEQFF
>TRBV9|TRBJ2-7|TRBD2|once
TGTGCCAGCAGCACCCGCGGGGGGCCCTCCTACGAGCAGTACTTC
CASSTRGGPSYEQYF
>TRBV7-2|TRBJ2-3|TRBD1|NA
TGTGCCAGCAGCTCAGACAGGGGGCGCAGGGATACGCAGTATTTT
CASSSDRGRRDTQYF
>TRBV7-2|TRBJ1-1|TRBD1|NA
TGTGCCAGCAGCCGGACAGGGAACACTGAAGCTTTCTTT
CASSRTGNTEAFF
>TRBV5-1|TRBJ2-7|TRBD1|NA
TGCGCCAGCAGCAAGGGACAGCTACCCTACGAGCAGTACTTC
CASSKGQLPYEQYF
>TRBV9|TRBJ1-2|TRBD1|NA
TGTGCCAGCAGCCCAAGCACAGGGGACTATGGCTACACCTTC
CASSPSTGDYGYTF
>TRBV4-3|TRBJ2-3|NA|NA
TGCGCCAGCAGCCAAGGGACAAGCACAGATACGCAGTATTTT
CASSQGTSTDTQYF
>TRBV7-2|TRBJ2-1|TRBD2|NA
TGTGCCAGCACCCAAGGACTAGCGGGGCCCAATGAGCAGTTCTTC
CASTQGLAGPNEQFF
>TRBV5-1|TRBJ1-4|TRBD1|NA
TGCGCCAGCAGCCTGGACAGGGTGGGCGCAACTAATGAAAAACTGTTTTTT
CASSLDRVGATNEKLFF
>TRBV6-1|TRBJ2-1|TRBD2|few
TGTGCCAGCAGTGAAGTCCTAGCGGACTACAATGAGCAGTTCTTC
CASSEVLADYNEQFF
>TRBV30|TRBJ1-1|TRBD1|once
TGTGCCTGGGCCGAACAGGGGGCGAGTGAAGCTTTCTTT
CAWAEQGASEAFF
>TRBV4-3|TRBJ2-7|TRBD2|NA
TGCGCCAGCAGCCAAGTTTTGGCAGGACTAGAAACCCACGAGCAGTACTTC
CASSQVLAGLETHEQYF
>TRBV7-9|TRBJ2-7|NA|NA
TGTGCCAGCAGCTTAAGCAGGGACTACGAGCAGTACTTC
CASSLSRDYEQYF
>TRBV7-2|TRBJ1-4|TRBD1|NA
TGTGCCAGCAGCATACAACAGGGGGATAATGAAAAACTGTTTTTT
CASSIQQGDNEKLFF
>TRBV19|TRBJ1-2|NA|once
TGTGCCAGTAGTATACATCACTCCAGACAGAAAAACTATGGCTACACCTTC
CASSIHHSRQKNYGYTF
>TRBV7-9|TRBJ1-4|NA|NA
TGTGCCAGCAGCCGGGACACCGGCAGGGAAAAACTGTTTTTT
CASSRDTGREKLFF
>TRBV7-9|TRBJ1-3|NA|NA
TGTGCCAGCAGCTTAGCGTGGTACAGGGCAGTCTCTGGAAACACCATATATTTT
CASSLAWYRAVSGNTIYF
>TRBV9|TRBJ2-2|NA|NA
TGTGCCAGCAGCGGTCAAGGGGTGGGGAACACCGGGGAGCTGTTTTTT
CASSGQGVGNTGELFF
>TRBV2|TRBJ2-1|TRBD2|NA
TGTGCCAGCACCTCATCCGGGACTAGCGGGAGGTATGAGCAGTTCTTC
CASTSSGTSGRYEQFF
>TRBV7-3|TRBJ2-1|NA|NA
TGTGCCAGCAGCCATTCGGGAAATGAGCAGTTCTTC
CASSHSGNEQFF
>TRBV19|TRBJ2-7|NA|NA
TGTGCCAGTAGGGCCACAATGCGGGGCATCCCAGGCGAGCAGTACTTC
CASRATMRGIPGEQYF
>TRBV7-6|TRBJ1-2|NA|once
TGTGCCAGCAGCTTAGCGCACGGCGGATTAAGCTACACCTTC
CASSLAHGGLSYTF
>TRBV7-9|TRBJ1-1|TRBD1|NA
TGTGCCAGCAGCCTAGGGACAGGGGCGTCCACTGAAGCTTTCTTT
CASSLGTGASTEAFF
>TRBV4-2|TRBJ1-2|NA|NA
TGTGCCAGCAGCCAAGATGATTACATAAACTATGGCTACACCTTC
CASSQDDYINYGYTF
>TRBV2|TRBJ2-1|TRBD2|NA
TGTGCCAGCAGTGAACGATCTAGCGGCTACAATGAGCAGTTCTTC
CASSERSSGYNEQFF
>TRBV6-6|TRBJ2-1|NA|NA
TGTGCCAGCAGTCCCGGGACTTACAGCTCCTACAATGAGCAGTTCTTC
CASSPGTYSSYNEQFF
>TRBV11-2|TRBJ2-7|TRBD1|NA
TGTGCCAGCAGCTTAGCACAGGGGTCCTACGAGCAGTACTTC
CASSLAQGSYEQYF
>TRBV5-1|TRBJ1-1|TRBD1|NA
TGCGCCAGCAGCCATACAGGGGTGACTGAAGCTTTCTTT
CASSHTGVTEAFF
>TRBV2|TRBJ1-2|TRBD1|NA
TGTGCCAGCAGTGCCCAGGGGGCGCTTGGCTACACCTTC
CASSAQGALGYTF
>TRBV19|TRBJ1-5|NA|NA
TGTGCCTTGGGCTCCTATAGCAATCAGCCCCAGCATTTT
CALGSYSNQPQHF
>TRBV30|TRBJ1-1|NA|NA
TGTGCCTGGAGTGCGATCGGCAGGGCGACGAACACTGAAGCTTTCTTT
CAWSAIGRATNTEAFF
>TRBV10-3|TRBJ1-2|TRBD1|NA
TGTGCCATCAGTGGGGGGGCCCGACAGGGGGCGCGGAACTATGGCTACACCTTC
CAISGGARQGARNYGYTF
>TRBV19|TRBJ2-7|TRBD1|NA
TGTGCCAGTACCCCGGACAGGGGTAATGAGCAGTACTTC
CASTPDRGNEQYF
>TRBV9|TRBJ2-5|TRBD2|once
TGTGCCAGCAGCGTCCTAGCGGGAGTCCTGGAGACCCAGTACTTC
CASSVLAGVLETQYF
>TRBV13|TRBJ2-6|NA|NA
TGTGCCAGCAGCCTAAACCTGGGACTGAGCTCTGGGGCCAACGTCCTGACTTTC
CASSLNLGLSSGANVLTF
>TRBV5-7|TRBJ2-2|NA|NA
TGTGCCAGCAGCTTGGCGCGGGGTAAGACCGGGGAGCTGTTTTTT
CASSLARGKTGELFF
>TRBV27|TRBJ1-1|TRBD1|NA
TGTGCCAGCAGTTGGAACAGGGGTGACACTGAAGCTTTCTTT
CASSWNRGDTEAFF
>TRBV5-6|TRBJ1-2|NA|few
TGTGCCAGCAGCTCTAATTGGATGGGCGATCCGGCCTTC
CASSSNWMGDPAF
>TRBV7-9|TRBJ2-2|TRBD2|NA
TGTGCCAGCAGCATCTCGGCGGGGGGGAACACCGGGGAGCTGTTTTTT
CASSISAGGNTGELFF
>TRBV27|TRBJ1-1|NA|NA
TGTGCCAGCAGTAGAACCCCCTCGGTGCGGAACACTGAAGCTTTCTTT
CASSRTPSVRNTEAFF
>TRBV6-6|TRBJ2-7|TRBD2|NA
TGTGCCAGCAGTTCTAGCGGGGGATACGAGCAGTACTTC
CASSSSGGYEQYF
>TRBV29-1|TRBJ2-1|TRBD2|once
TGCAGCGTTGAAAGGGGACTAGCGGTGAGGGGAAATGAGCAGTTCTTC
CSVERGLAVRGNEQFF
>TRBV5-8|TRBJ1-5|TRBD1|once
TGTGCCAGCAGCTGGGGACAGGGGGTAAATCAGCCCCAGCATTTT
CASSWGQGVNQPQHF
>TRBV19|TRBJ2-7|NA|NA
TGTGCCAGTACTCCTTCCGGGACAAGCAGCTACGAGCAGTACTTC
CASTPSGTSSYEQYF
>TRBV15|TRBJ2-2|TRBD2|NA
TGTGCCACCAGCCACCCTAAGCGGGGGGCGAGTACCGGGGAGCTGTTTTTT
CATSHPKRGASTGELFF
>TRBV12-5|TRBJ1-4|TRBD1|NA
TGTGCTAGTGGTTTGGTACATGCAGGGGGATGGGAAAAACTGTTTTTT
CASGLVHAGGWEKLFF
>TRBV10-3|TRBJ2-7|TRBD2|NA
TGTGCCATCACCAAGACTAGCAGTCCCAACGAGCAGTACTTC
CAITKTSSPNEQYF
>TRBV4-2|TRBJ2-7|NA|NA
TGTGCCAGCAGCCAAGGCCCAGGGGACTCCTACGAGCAGTACTTC
CASSQGPGDSYEQYF